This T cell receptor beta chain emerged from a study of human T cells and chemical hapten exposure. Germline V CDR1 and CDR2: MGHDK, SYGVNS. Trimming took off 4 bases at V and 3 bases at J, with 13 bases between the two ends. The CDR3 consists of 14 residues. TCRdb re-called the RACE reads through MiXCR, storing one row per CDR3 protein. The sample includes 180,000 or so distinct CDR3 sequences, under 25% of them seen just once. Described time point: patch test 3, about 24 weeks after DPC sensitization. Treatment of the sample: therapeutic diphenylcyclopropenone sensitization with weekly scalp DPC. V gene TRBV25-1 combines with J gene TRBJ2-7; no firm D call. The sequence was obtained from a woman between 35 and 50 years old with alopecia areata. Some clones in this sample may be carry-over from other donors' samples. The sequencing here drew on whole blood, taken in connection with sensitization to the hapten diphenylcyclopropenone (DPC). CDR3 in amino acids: CASSVPGHSYEQYF. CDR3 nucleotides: TGTGCCAGCAGTGTACCCGGGCACAGCTACGAGCAGTACTTC.